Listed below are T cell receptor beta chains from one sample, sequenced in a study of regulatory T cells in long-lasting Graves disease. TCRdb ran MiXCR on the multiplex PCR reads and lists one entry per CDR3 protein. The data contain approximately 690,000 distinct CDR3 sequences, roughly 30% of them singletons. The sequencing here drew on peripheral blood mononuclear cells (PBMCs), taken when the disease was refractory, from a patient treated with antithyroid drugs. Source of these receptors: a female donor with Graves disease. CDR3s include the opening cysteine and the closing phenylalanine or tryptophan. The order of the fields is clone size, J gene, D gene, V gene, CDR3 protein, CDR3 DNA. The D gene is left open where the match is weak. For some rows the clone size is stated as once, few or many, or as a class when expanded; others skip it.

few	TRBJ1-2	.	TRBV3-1	CASSQYSYGYTF	TGTGCCAGCAGCCAATATAGCTATGGCTACACCTTC
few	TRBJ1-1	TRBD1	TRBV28	CATQGQGKTEAFF	TGTGCCACCCAGGGACAGGGAAAAACTGAAGCTTTCTTT
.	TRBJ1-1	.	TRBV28	CASGKHDRPWAFF	TGTGCCAGCGGTAAACACGACCGCCCCTGGGCTTTCTTT
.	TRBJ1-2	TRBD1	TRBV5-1	CASSLNSDRAGYTF	TGCGCCAGCAGCTTGAACAGTGACAGGGCTGGCTACACCTTC
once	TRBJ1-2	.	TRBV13	CASTPTVNWDRNYGYTF	TGTGCCAGCACCCCAACCGTCAACTGGGACCGAAACTATGGCTACACCTTC
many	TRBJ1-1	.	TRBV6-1	CASSALDNTEAFF	TGTGCCAGCAGTGCTCTTGACAATACTGAAGCTTTCTTT
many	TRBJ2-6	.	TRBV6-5	CASSYLRGANVLTF	TGTGCCAGCAGTTACCTCCGGGGGGCCAACGTCCTGACTTTC
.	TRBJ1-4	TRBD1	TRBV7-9	CASSLSTGEEEKLFF	TGTGCCAGCAGCTTATCTACAGGGGAGGAGGAAAAACTGTTTTTT
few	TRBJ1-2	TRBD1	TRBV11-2	CASSLAPSTGRGGYTF	TGTGCCAGCAGCTTAGCCCCTTCGACAGGGCGAGGTGGCTACACCTTC
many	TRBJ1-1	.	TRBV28	CASSTGGQNTEAFF	TGTGCCAGCAGCACCGGGGGTCAGAACACTGAAGCTTTCTTT
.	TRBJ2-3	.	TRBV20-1	CSARGLQVLRSTDTQYF	TGCAGTGCTAGAGGGTTACAGGTTCTCAGGTCAACAGATACGCAGTATTTT
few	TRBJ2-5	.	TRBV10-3	CAISDLGGSYQETQYF	TGTGCCATCAGTGACCTAGGGGGATCGTACCAAGAGACCCAGTACTTC
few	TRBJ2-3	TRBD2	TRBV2	CASRKGLASDTQYF	TGTGCCAGCAGAAAGGGACTAGCCTCAGATACGCAGTATTTT
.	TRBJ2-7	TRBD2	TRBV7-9	CASSLAGGTEQYF	TGTGCCAGCAGCTTGGCGGGAGGCACCGAGCAGTACTTC
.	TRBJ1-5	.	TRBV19	CASSRPHDSRWNQPQHF	TGTGCCAGTAGTCGGCCTCATGACTCAAGGTGGAATCAGCCCCAGCATTTT
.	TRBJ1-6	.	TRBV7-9	CASSLVAEFYNSPLHF	TGTGCCAGCAGCTTAGTAGCGGAGTTCTATAATTCACCCCTCCACTTT
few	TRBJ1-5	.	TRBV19	CASSTGPGGGSQPQHF	TGTGCCAGTAGTACCGGACCCGGAGGTGGTAGTCAGCCCCAGCATTTT
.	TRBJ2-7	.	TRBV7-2	CASSFQDYGSYEQYF	TGTGCCAGCAGCTTTCAGGACTACGGCTCCTACGAGCAGTACTTC
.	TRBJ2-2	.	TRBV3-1	CASSQQNGAGELFF	TGTGCCAGCAGCCAACAAAACGGGGCCGGGGAGCTGTTTTTT
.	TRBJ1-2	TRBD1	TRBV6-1	CASSRNTGGVPYGYTF	TGTGCCAGCAGCCGGAACACAGGGGGCGTACCCTATGGCTACACCTTC
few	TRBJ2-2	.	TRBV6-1	CASGRAMGTGELFF	TGTGCCAGCGGGCGGGCCATGGGCACCGGGGAGCTGTTTTTT
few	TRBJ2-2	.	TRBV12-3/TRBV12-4	CASSGKRANTGELFF	TGTGCCAGCAGCGGTAAGCGGGCGAACACCGGGGAGCTGTTTTTT
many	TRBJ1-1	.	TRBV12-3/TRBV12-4	CASRPTGPNTEAFF	TGTGCCAGCAGGCCGACAGGCCCTAACACTGAAGCTTTCTTT
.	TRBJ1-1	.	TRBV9	CASSVVPENTEAFF	TGTGCCAGCAGCGTAGTGCCAGAGAACACTGAAGCTTTCTTT
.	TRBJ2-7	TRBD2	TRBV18	CASSPPSGPSSYEQYF	TGTGCCAGCTCACCTCCTAGCGGGCCTAGCTCCTACGAGCAGTACTTC
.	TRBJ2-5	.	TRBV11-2	CASNLDLAERETQYF	TGTGCCAGCAACTTAGACCTAGCAGAGCGAGAGACCCAGTACTTC
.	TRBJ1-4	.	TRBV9	CASSFRGEGYEKLFF	TGTGCCAGCAGCTTCCGAGGGGAGGGCTATGAAAAACTGTTTTTT
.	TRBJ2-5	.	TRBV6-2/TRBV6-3	CASSYGTGPETQYF	TGTGCCAGCAGTTACGGCACAGGGCCAGAGACCCAGTACTTC
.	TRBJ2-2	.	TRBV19	CASSASETGELFF	TGTGCCAGTAGTGCGTCAGAGACCGGGGAGCTGTTTTTT
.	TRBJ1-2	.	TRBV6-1	CASSSGLGYTF	TGTGCCAGCAGCTCAGGGCTTGGCTACACCTTC
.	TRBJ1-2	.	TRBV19	CASSTQGLGEYGYTF	TGTGCCAGTAGTACGCAGGGACTGGGGGAATATGGCTACACCTTC
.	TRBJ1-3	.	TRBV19	CASKTDTVGNTIYF	TGTGCCAGTAAAACCGACACGGTCGGAAACACCATATATTTT
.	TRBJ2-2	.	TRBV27	CAIRSRETASNTGELFF	TGTGCCATCAGAAGCCGGGAGACAGCTTCTAACACCGGGGAGCTGTTTTTT
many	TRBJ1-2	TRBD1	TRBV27	CATRDSDYGYTF	TGTGCCACCCGGGACAGCGACTATGGCTACACCTTC
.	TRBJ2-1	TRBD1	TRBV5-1	CASSLAGTGFNEQFF	TGCGCCAGCAGCTTGGCCGGGACAGGGTTCAATGAGCAGTTCTTC
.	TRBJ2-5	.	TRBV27	CASSFTRARETQYF	TGTGCCAGCAGTTTTACGCGGGCGAGGGAGACCCAGTACTTC
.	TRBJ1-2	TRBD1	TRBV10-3	CAINPADRGREGYTF	TGTGCCATCAATCCCGCGGACAGGGGGCGAGAAGGCTACACCTTC
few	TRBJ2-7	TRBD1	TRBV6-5	CASSYYRGTAYEQYF	TGTGCCAGCAGTTACTACAGGGGTACTGCCTACGAGCAGTACTTC
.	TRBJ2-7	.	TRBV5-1	CASSLDGTGLAYEQYF	TGCGCCAGCAGCTTGGACGGGACGGGTCTAGCCTACGAGCAGTACTTC
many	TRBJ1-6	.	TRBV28	CASRDRNNSPLHF	TGTGCCAGCAGGGACAGAAATAATTCACCCCTCCACTTT
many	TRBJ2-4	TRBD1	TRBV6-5	CASSYFFGTAENIQYF	TGTGCCAGCAGTTATTTTTTCGGGACAGCCGAAAACATTCAGTACTTC
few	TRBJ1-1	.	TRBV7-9	CASSLGQRGNTEAFF	TGTGCCAGCAGCTTAGGACAGAGGGGGAACACTGAAGCTTTCTTT
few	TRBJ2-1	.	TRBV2	CASRGQSHPYNEQFF	TGTGCCAGCAGAGGGCAGTCCCACCCCTACAATGAGCAGTTCTTC
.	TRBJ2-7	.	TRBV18	CASSPQESGRQYF	TGTGCCAGCTCACCACAGGAATCGGGGAGGCAGTACTTC
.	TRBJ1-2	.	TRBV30	CAWHEDSYGYTF	TGTGCCTGGCATGAGGACAGCTATGGCTACACCTTC
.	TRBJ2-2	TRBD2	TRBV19	CASSRRTSGNTGELFF	TGTGCCAGTAGCCGGAGGACTAGCGGTAACACCGGGGAGCTGTTTTTT
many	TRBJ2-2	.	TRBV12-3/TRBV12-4	CASSIKRGYTGELFF	TGTGCCAGCAGTATTAAGAGGGGCTACACCGGGGAGCTGTTTTTT
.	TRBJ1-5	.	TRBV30	CAWSADRNQPQHF	TGTGCCTGGAGCGCGGACCGAAATCAGCCCCAGCATTTT